Shown below are 15 T cell receptor beta chains from a single sample sequenced in a study of identical twins. Using its own MiXCR run on the 5' RACE reads, TCRdb lists one record per CDR3 protein. The table records about 190,000 distinct CDR3 sequences, approximately 16% of them present only once. The sample was also linked to a second study, of T cells expressing NK-cell markers.

The sequenced sample was CD8+ T cells sorted from blood. The receptor set was obtained from a woman in her late teens or twenties in good health.

The chain recombines TRBV6-2 or TRBV6-3 with TRBJ2-7, with D unresolved. The CDR3 runs 12 residues. The ends were cut back, 8 bases at V and 0 bases at J, with 8 bases in the middle. In germline, CDR1 is MNHEY, CDR2 SVGEGT. The CDR3 here is CASCMSSYEQYF. The CDR3 DNA reads TGTGCCAGCTGCATGAGCTCCTACGAGCAGTACTTC.

The V call is TRBV7-8, the J call TRBJ1-1; 9 nucleotides match TRBD1. V lost 2 bases, J lost 5 bases, and 15 bases stayed unmatched. Germline CDR1 reads SGHVS; CDR2 reads FQNEAQ. The CDR3 contains 18 residues. This CDR3 is CASSLTTGGRIGSTEAFF. The CDR3 DNA reads TGTGCCAGCAGCTTAACAACAGGGGGCAGGATCGGTAGTACTGAAGCTTTCTTT.

V is TRBV29-1 and J is TRBJ2-7; 9 nucleotides align to TRBD1. Germline CDR1 is SQVTM and CDR2 is ANQGSEA. The CDR3 totals 14 residues. Germline trimming cut 1 base from V and 2 bases from J; bases unmatched to any gene: 3. In nucleotides, the CDR3 is TGCAGCGTTGAAGCCGGGACAGGGACCTACGAGCAGTACTTC. Translating gives CSVEAGTGTYEQYF.

In this sample, this clonotype turned up many times. The chain couples TRBV20-1 to TRBJ1-4, with TRBD1 matching 12 bases. The CDR3 is made up of 18 amino acids. Germline V CDR1 and CDR2: DFQATT, SNEGSKA (reference sequence). With 3 bases clipped from V and 1 base from J, the junction kept 9 bases outside the gene matches. CDR3 region: CSASWDRGRGLTNEKLFF. CDR3 DNA sequence: TGCAGTGCTAGTTGGGACAGGGGGCGAGGTCTAACTAATGAAAAACTGTTTTTT.

This sequence joins TRBV7-9 and TRBJ1-3; D unclear. Trimming removed 2 bases at V and 1 base at J, with 9 bases between. This CDR3 is built from 15 residues. The germline CDR1 and CDR2 sequences are SEHNR and FQNEAQ (reference sequence). The CDR3, as DNA: TGTGCCAGCAGCTTATCTGGGCGTTCTGGAAACACCATATATTTT. Translating it yields CASSLSGRSGNTIYF.

The rearrangement uses TRBV7-9 and TRBJ2-1, with 7 bases lining up with TRBD1. Germline loops: CDR1 SEHNR, CDR2 FQNEAQ (reference sequence). J was trimmed by 2 bases and V by 5 bases; bases with no gene match: 6. CDR3 length: 15 residues. CDR3 bases: TGTGCCAGCAGCGCTAGACAGGGTACCTACAATGAGCAGTTCTTC. It encodes CASSARQGTYNEQFF.

The chain employs TRBV4-1 and TRBJ2-7; 8 bases align to TRBD2. This CDR3 spans 15 amino acids. The V gene end was trimmed by 4 bases and the J gene end by 2 bases; junction bases not matched to a gene: 7. The germline gives CDR1 MGHRA, CDR2 YSYEKL. CDR3 bases: TGCGCCAGCAGCCTGATGACTAGCGCTACCTACGAGCAGTACTTC. It yields the protein CASSLMTSATYEQYF.

In its sample, this clonotype was seen a few times. The J gene is TRBJ2-1, the V gene TRBV3-1; tentative D call: TRBD2 (6 bases). The germline V and J ends were trimmed by 1 base and 9 bases, with 13 bases remaining between them. This CDR3 is built from 14 residues. Germline V gene sequence: CDR1 LGHDT, CDR2 YNNKEL (reference sequence). The CDR3 sequence: CASSQVTGVGEQFF. The CDR3 nucleotides are TGTGCCAGCAGCCAAGTGACGGGAGTGGGTGAGCAGTTCTTC.

This clonotype was counted between two and nine times. The chain uses TRBV6-1 and TRBJ2-1; 7 bases are shared with TRBD1. Looked up from germline, CDR1 is MNHNS and CDR2 is SASEGT. Losses at the gene ends were 10 bases for V and 4 bases for J; bases not matched to a gene: 10. CDR3 size: 14 residues. The CDR3 nucleotides read TGTGCCAACGAACCGGGACAGAAGTACAATGAGCAGTTCTTC. Translating it yields CANEPGQKYNEQFF.

This clonotype was picked up a small number of times. The J gene is TRBJ2-7, the V gene TRBV7-9; TRBD2 matches at 14 bases. CDR3 length: 14 residues. CDR1 and CDR2 from the germline V gene are SEHNR and FQNEAQ (reference sequence). Germline trimming cut 6 bases from V and 3 bases from J; bases unmatched to any gene: 1. The CDR3 DNA is TGTGCCAGCAGGGGACTAGCGGGGGTCTACGAGCAGTACTTC. It is translated as CASRGLAGVYEQYF.

This clonotype has only one observation. The genes are TRBV27 and TRBJ2-5, with 10 bases matching TRBD2. The CDR3 extends over 15 amino acids. V shed 8 bases and J 5 bases; nucleotides not matched to a gene: 11. Germline CDR1 MNHEY, CDR2 SMNVEV (reference sequence). The chain's CDR3 is CASGGGSGRWETQYF. The CDR3 DNA sequence: TGTGCCAGCGGGGGGGGTAGCGGGAGGTGGGAGACCCAGTACTTC.

DNA for the CDR3: TGTGCCACCAGCGAAAGGAGCTCCTACAATGAGCAGTTCTTC. This encodes CATSERSSYNEQFF. This chain uses TRBV15 with TRBJ2-1; D uncertain. The CDR3 loop spans 14 amino acids. CDR1 LNHNV and CDR2 YYDKDF come from the germline V gene (reference sequence). V lost 5 bases and J 0 bases, leaving 8 bases between the germline ends.

The CDR3 DNA follows: TGTGCCAGCAGCACTCCTACCAGCGGCGATGAGCAGTTCTTC. Protein sequence: CASSTPTSGDEQFF. The chain employs TRBV7-6 and TRBJ2-1; tentatively, D is TRBD2 (5 bases). Trimming took off 5 bases at V and 8 bases at J, with 16 bases between the two ends. Germline V gives CDR1 SGHVS, CDR2 FNYEAQ. This CDR3 region has 14 residues.

CDR3 bases: TGTGCCTGGGATTACAATGAGCAGTTCTTC. As protein: CAWDYNEQFF. This chain links TRBV30 with TRBJ2-1; D call uncertain. The CDR3 spans 10 residues. Germline V CDR1 and CDR2: GTSNPN, SVGIG (reference sequence). V shed 5 bases and J shed 4 bases, with 3 bases lying between them.

The chain combines TRBV19 with TRBJ2-7; D perhaps matches TRBD1 (6 bases). In germline, CDR1 is LNHDA, CDR2 SQIVND (reference sequence). V was trimmed by 5 bases and J by 0 bases, leaving 11 bases between them. The CDR3 spans 14 residues. CDR3: CASSQQGSSYEQYF. The DNA of the CDR3 is TGTGCCAGTAGTCAACAGGGATCCTCCTACGAGCAGTACTTC.